This TCR beta chain stems from a study of cytomegalovirus exposure and HLA in healthy donors. Trimming removed 9 bases from V and 6 bases from J, with 8 bases in between. The CDR3 loop spans 11 amino acids. Germline CDR1 is SGHTA and CDR2 is FQGNSA. Findings and limits, study-wide: There were about 160 TCR beta chains listed as cytomegalovirus-associated.

Sequenced by immunoSEQ multiplex PCR; TCRdb stores in-frame clones only, minus some. The repertoire includes approximately 180,000 clones, more than 75% of them detected once, and less than 3.5% sits in the top ten. A note on this clone: Its antigen is not known.

This chain connects TRBV7-2 to TRBJ2-2, with unresolved D. The TCR comes from a man aged 18 to 30 in good health and CMV-seropositive. The sequencing input was PBMCs. CDR3 nucleotides: TGTGCCAGTAACTTCGCCGGGGAGCTGTTTTTT. Translated, it gives CASNFAGELFF.